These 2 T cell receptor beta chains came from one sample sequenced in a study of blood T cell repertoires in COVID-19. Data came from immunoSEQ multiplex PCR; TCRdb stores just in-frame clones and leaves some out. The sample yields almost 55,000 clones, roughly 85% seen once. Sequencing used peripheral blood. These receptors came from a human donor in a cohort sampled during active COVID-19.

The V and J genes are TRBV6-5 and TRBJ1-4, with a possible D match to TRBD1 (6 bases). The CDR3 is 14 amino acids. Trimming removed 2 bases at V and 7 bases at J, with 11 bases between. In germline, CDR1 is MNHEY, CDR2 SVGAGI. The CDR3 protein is CASSYGGGGEKLFF. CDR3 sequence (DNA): TGTGCCAGCAGTTACGGAGGGGGGGGTGAAAAACTGTTTTTT.

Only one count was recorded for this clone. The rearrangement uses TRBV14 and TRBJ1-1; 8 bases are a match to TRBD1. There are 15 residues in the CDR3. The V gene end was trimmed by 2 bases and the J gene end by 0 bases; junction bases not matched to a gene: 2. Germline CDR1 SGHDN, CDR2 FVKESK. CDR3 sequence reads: CASSQLTGVNTEAFF. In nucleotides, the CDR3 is TGTGCCAGCAGCCAATTGACAGGGGTGAACACTGAAGCTTTCTTT.